A single sample is the source of the 5 T cell receptor beta chains below, sequenced in a study of cytomegalovirus exposure and HLA in healthy donors. PCR employed 60 Vbeta and 13 Jbeta primers. The data were produced by immunoSEQ multiplex PCR, yet TCRdb's version contains in-frame clones alone and is incomplete. The data hold roughly 130,000 clones, with approximately 75% observed a single time. The sequencing input was PBMCs. The source of these receptors is a woman between 35 and 50 years old in good health and CMV-seropositive.

Details on this clone: Other DNA variants within this sample encode the same CDR3. V gene TRBV18 combines with J gene TRBJ1-4; TRBD1 might be the D (5 bases). The length of the CDR3 is 15 residues. Germline CDR1 KGHSH, CDR2 LQKENI. V was clipped by 0 bases and J by 3 bases, with 8 bases between them. This CDR3 reads CASSPPGLPNEKLFF. The CDR3 bases are TGTGCCAGCTCACCACCGGGGCTGCCTAATGAAAAACTGTTTTTT.

On this clone: One end of the junction is discordant with germline, which a read error may explain. The CDR3 DNA reads TGTGCTAGCAGCCGAGGGACTAGCGGGGGCAATGAGCAGTTCTTC. It specifies CASSRGTSGGNEQFF. The rearrangement joins TRBV7-7 to TRBJ2-1, with 14 bases that match TRBD2. The CDR3 is 15 amino acids. Germline V gene data show CDR1 as SSHAT and CDR2 as FNYEAQ (reference sequence).

This clone was observed a few times. V usage is TRBV7-4 and J usage is TRBJ2-4, with D possibly TRBD1 on 6 matching bases. CDR1 is SGHVT and CDR2 is SQSDAQ in the germline V gene. The V gene lost 7 bases and the J gene lost 1 base, with 17 bases spanning the gap. The CDR3 consists of 16 residues. CDR3 residues: CASNRTAGLAKNIQYF. In nucleotides, the CDR3 is TGTGCCAGCAACCGGACAGCCGGTCTTGCCAAAAACATTCAGTACTTC.

J is TRBJ2-3 and V is TRBV7-2; 12 bases are shared with TRBD2. Losses at the gene ends were 5 bases for V and 0 bases for J; bases not matched to a gene: 3. Germline loops: CDR1 SGHTA, CDR2 FQGNSA. The CDR3 consists of 16 residues. In DNA form, the CDR3 reads TGTGCCAGCAGCACGGGACTAGCGGGTAGCACAGATACGCAGTATTTT. It encodes CASSTGLAGSTDTQYF.

The chain employs TRBV4-3 and TRBJ2-7; 9 bases are shared with TRBD2. Germline V gene lookup returns CDR1 LGHNA and CDR2 YSLEER. The CDR3 loop spans 19 amino acids. V lost 0 bases, J lost 2 bases, and 14 bases stayed unmatched. The CDR3 nucleotides read TGCGCCAGCAGCCAAGAAGGTAAGGGAGGAGCGGGAGGAGCCTACGAGCAGTACTTC. This translates into CASSQEGKGGAGGAYEQYF.